The 21 T cell receptor beta chains presented below share a single source sample, sequenced in a study of neurological immune-mediated disorders. TCRdb passed the 5' RACE reads through MiXCR, listing each CDR3 protein once. Of 35,000 to 40,000 distinct CDR3 sequences detected, around 10% appear once; the ten largest clones hold about 3.9%. The sample consisted of CD4+ T cells from blood. The receptor source for this set is a woman aged 25-40 years with HTLV-1-associated myelopathy (HAM/TSP).

The chain recombines TRBV20-1 with TRBJ1-4; the D gene is possibly TRBD1 (5 bases). CDR1 DFQATT and CDR2 SNEGSKA come from the germline V gene (reference sequence). The CDR3 runs to 13 residues. Deletions cut 3 bases from V and 3 bases from J, with 8 bases between. CDR3 amino acids: CSARTGANEKLFF. CDR3 nucleotides: TGCAGTGCTAGGACGGGGGCTAATGAAAAACTGTTTTTT.

This clonotype came up a few times. The chain is built from TRBV20-1 and TRBJ2-7, with TRBD1 identical over 9 bases. The germline CDR1 and CDR2 sequences are DFQATT and SNEGSKA (reference sequence). V lost 7 bases to trimming and J lost 4 bases; unmatched junction nucleotides: 11. CDR3 length: 14 residues. The CDR3 loop reads CSVPRQGVSYEQYF. Here the CDR3 DNA reads TGCAGTGTCCCGAGACAGGGGGTCTCATACGAGCAGTACTTC.

This clonotype was detected ten times or more. The V call is TRBV12-3 or TRBV12-4, the J call TRBJ1-1, with no clear D. Trimming removed 0 bases at V and 6 bases at J, with 5 bases between. The CDR3 runs 12 residues. Written as DNA, the CDR3 is TGTGCCAGCAGTTTAGCCGGCCCTGAAGCTTTCTTT. It codes for CASSLAGPEAFF.

This clonotype was seen at least ten times. One end of the junction does not line up with germline, which may come from a read error. This rearrangement joins TRBV29-1 to TRBJ2-1; D unclear. CDR1 and CDR2 (germline): SQVTM, ANQGSEA. This CDR3 has 13 residues. This chain's CDR3 is CSVASDRYHEQFF. DNA of the CDR3: TGCAGCGTTGCATCGGACCGCTACCATGAGCAGTTCTTC.

This clonotype was detected ten times or more. The chain links TRBV18 to TRBJ1-4; 7 bases align to TRBD1. The CDR3 contains 15 residues. The germline V gene encodes CDR1 KGHSH and CDR2 LQKENI. V dropped 4 bases and J dropped 8; count of bases not matched to a gene: 10. CDR3 bases: TGTGCCAGCTCACGATCAGGGGGAGTGCGGGAAAAACTGTTTTTT. Protein product: CASSRSGGVREKLFF.

The sample holds many counts of this clonotype. The V and J genes are TRBV5-1 and TRBJ1-3; 8 positions agree with TRBD1. The CDR3 sequence is 16 residues long. Trimming removed 4 bases from V and 0 bases from J; junction bases left unmatched: 6. In germline, CDR1 is SGHRS, CDR2 YFSETQ. In DNA form, the CDR3 reads TGCGCCAGCAGCCCCGGGACAGGTTCCTCTGGAAACACCATATATTTT. It is translated as CASSPGTGSSGNTIYF.

This clonotype came up many times. The CDR3 nucleotides read TGTGCCAGCAGTGGGGGCGGACCAAATGAAAAACTGTTTTTT. It codes for CASSGGGPNEKLFF. The J gene is TRBJ1-4, the V gene TRBV28, with D tentatively TRBD1 (6 bases). Germline-derived CDR1 and CDR2 are MDHEN and SYDVKM. This CDR3 region has 14 residues. V shed 5 bases and J shed 5 bases, with 12 bases lying between them. The entire variable domain, with the rest obtained from reference TRBV28 and TRBJ1-4, is as follows: DVKVTQSSRYLVKRTGEKVFLECVQDMDHENMFWYRQDPGLGLRLIYFSYDVKMKEKGDIPEGYSVSREKKERFSLILESASTNQTSMYLCASSGGGPNEKLFFGSGTQLSVL.

In its sample, this clonotype was seen many times. The V and J genes are TRBV5-1 and TRBJ2-1, with 10 bases lining up with TRBD2. The CDR3 totals 15 residues. Germline V gene data show CDR1 as SGHRS and CDR2 as YFSETQ. V lost 4 bases and J lost 4; bases outside the gene matches: 5. The CDR3 sequence: CASSKSGGAYNEQFF. The CDR3 bases are TGCGCCAGCAGCAAGAGCGGGGGGGCGTACAATGAGCAGTTCTTC.

There are many counts of this clonotype. The genes are TRBV10-2 and TRBJ2-1; 7 bases map to TRBD2. Losses at the gene ends were 0 bases for V and 0 bases for J; bases not matched to a gene: 8. This CDR3 has 18 residues. Germline V gives CDR1 WSHSY, CDR2 SAAADI. The CDR3 sequence is CASSESGAGVRSYNEQFF. The CDR3 DNA follows: TGCGCCAGCAGTGAGTCTGGGGCGGGGGTTCGCTCCTACAATGAGCAGTTCTTC.

This clonotype showed up many times. The chain joins TRBV2 to TRBJ2-1, with D uncertain. Germline-derived CDR1 and CDR2 are SNHLY and FYNNEI. This CDR3 comprises 13 residues. Trimming removed 8 bases from V and 9 bases from J, with 17 bases in between. The CDR3 spells CASGLLAAVEQFF. The DNA for the CDR3 is TGTGCCAGCGGGCTCCTGGCGGCAGTTGAGCAGTTCTTC.

This clonotype was recorded many times. The rearrangement uses TRBV20-1 and TRBJ1-6; D is ambiguous. The CDR3 consists of 15 residues. CDR1 and CDR2 from the germline V gene are DFQATT and SNEGSKA (reference sequence). V lost 1 base and J 0 bases, leaving 7 bases between the germline ends. In DNA, the CDR3 is TGCAGTGCTAGAGCGAGGAGCTCCTATAATTCACCCCTCCACTTT. Its translation: CSARARSSYNSPLHF.

The sample holds many counts of this clonotype. J is TRBJ1-2 and V is TRBV7-9; 10 nucleotides line up with TRBD1. The V gene's germline CDR1 is SEHNR and CDR2 FQNEAQ (reference sequence). The CDR3 covers 16 residues. Losses at the gene ends were 2 bases for V and 8 bases for J; bases not matched to a gene: 11. The DNA for the CDR3 is TGTGCCAGCAGCTTACACGGGACAGGGGCCCTTTGGGGCTACACCTTC. Amino acid sequence: CASSLHGTGALWGYTF. The complete variable domain, with remaining parts taken from reference TRBV7-9 and TRBJ1-2, reads DTGVSQNPRHKITKRGQNVTFRCDPISEHNRLYWYRQTLGQGPEFLTYFQNEAQLEKSRLLSDRFSAERPKGSFSTLEIQRTEQGDSAMYLCASSLHGTGALWGYTFGSGTRLTVV.

This clonotype was recorded at least ten times. The CDR3 spells CASTRQSPNQPQHF. The CDR3 DNA is TGTGCCAGCACCAGACAGAGCCCCAATCAGCCCCAGCATTTT. V and J are TRBV12-3 or TRBV12-4 and TRBJ1-5; possible D gene TRBD1, 5 bases. Trimming removed 7 bases from V and 3 bases from J, with 13 bases in between. The CDR3 runs 14 residues.

This clonotype occurred many times. Here the CDR3 DNA reads TGCAGCAACCTCCGGGGGGGCAGCACAGATACGCAGTATTTT. Translating gives CSNLRGGSTDTQYF. This chain uses TRBV29-1 with TRBJ2-3; TRBD2 aligns across 8 bases. CDR3 length: 14 residues. Trimming took 8 bases from V and 0 from J; bases not matched to a gene: 7. Per the germline V gene, CDR1 is SQVTM and CDR2 is ANQGSEA.

CDR3 loop: CASSGYVLTDTQYF. CDR3 DNA: TGTGCCAGCAGTGGGTACGTTCTCACAGATACGCAGTATTTT. The chain has TRBV6-2 or TRBV6-3 and TRBJ2-3; D remains ambiguous. The CDR3 loop spans 14 amino acids. Germline V gene sequence: CDR1 MNHEY, CDR2 SVGEGT. Deletions cut 5 bases from V and 2 bases from J, with 11 bases between.

J is TRBJ2-4 and V is TRBV7-6; possibly TRBD2 for D (7 bases). Trimming left V 5 bases short and J 9 bases short, with 14 bases between. The CDR3 runs 13 residues. Germline CDR1 and CDR2: SGHVS and FNYEAQ. The CDR3 DNA follows: TGTGCCAGCAGCAGTGGGGGGGGCGGCATTCAGTACTTC. It encodes CASSSGGGGIQYF.

This clonotype occurred many times. The V gene is TRBV15, the J gene TRBJ1-6, with 9 bases lining up with TRBD1. The V and J ends lost 3 bases and 7 bases, in that order; junction bases with no gene match: 4. The CDR3 runs to 15 residues. The germline V gene has CDR1 LNHNV and CDR2 YYDKDF (reference sequence). CDR3 residues: CATSSLGQGNSPLHF. For the CDR3, the DNA is TGTGCCACCAGCAGCCTCGGACAGGGGAATTCACCCCTCCACTTT.

This clonotype was seen many times. The CDR3 bases are TGTGCCAGCTCACTTGGCGGGGGCAGCTCCTACGAGCAGTACTTC. Translation gives CASSLGGGSSYEQYF. The V gene is TRBV18, the J gene TRBJ2-7, with D perhaps TRBD2 (7 bases). This CDR3 contains 15 residues. The germline V gene encodes CDR1 KGHSH and CDR2 LQKENI. Trimming shortened V by 4 bases and J by 0 bases, and 13 bases separated the two germline ends.

This clonotype was counted at least ten times. The chain has TRBV5-1 and TRBJ2-2; unclear D gene. V lost 0 bases, J lost 4 bases, and 7 bases lay in between. Looked up from germline, CDR1 is SGHRS and CDR2 is YFSETQ. This CDR3 region has 14 residues. In DNA, the CDR3 is TGCGCCAGCAGCTTGGGGTCGAGCACCGGGGAGCTGTTTTTT. The encoded protein is CASSLGSSTGELFF.

This clonotype was seen at least ten times. The J gene is TRBJ1-1, the V gene TRBV19; TRBD1 agrees at 9 bases. With V trimmed by 4 bases and J by 8 bases, 5 bases remained unmatched. CDR3 length equals 13 residues. Germline V gene data show CDR1 as LNHDA and CDR2 as SQIVND (reference sequence). CDR3 nucleotide sequence: TGTGCCAGTAGTACTCAACAGGGGGCGGAAGCTTTCTTT. It encodes CASSTQQGAEAFF.

This clonotype was counted many times. The chain employs TRBV30 and TRBJ2-5; no clear D gene. Trimming stripped 5 bases from V and 5 bases from J, with 15 bases between. CDR1 GTSNPN and CDR2 SVGIG come from the germline V gene (reference sequence). CDR3 length: 13 amino acids. The CDR3: CAWRTPNGETQYF. The DNA of the CDR3 is TGTGCCTGGCGTACTCCTAACGGGGAGACCCAGTACTTC.